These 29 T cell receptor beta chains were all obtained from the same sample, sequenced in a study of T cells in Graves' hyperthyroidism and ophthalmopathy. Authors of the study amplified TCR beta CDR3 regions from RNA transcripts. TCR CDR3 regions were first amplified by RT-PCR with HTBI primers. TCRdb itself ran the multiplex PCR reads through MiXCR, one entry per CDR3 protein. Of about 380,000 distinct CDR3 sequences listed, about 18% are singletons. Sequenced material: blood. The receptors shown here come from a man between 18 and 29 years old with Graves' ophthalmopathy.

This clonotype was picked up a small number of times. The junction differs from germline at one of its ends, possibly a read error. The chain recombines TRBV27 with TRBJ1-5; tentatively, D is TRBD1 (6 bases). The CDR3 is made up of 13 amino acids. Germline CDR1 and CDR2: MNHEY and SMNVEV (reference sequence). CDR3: CTSSRTANQPQHF. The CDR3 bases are TGTACCAGCAGCCGGACAGCTAATCAGCCCCAGCATTTT.

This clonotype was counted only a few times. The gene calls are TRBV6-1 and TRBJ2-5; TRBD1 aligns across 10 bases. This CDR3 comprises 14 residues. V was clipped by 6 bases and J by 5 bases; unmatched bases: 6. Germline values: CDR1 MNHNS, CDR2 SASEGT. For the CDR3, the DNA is TGTGCCAGCAGCCGGGACAGGGGCCGGGAGACCCAGTACTTC. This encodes CASSRDRGRETQYF.

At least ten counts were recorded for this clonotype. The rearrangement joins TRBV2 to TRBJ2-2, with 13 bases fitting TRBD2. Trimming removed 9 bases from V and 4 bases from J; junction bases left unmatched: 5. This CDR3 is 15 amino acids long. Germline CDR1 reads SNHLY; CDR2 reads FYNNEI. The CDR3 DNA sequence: TGTGCCAGAACCGGACTAGCGGGGGCCACCGGGGAGCTGTTTTTT. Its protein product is CARTGLAGATGELFF.

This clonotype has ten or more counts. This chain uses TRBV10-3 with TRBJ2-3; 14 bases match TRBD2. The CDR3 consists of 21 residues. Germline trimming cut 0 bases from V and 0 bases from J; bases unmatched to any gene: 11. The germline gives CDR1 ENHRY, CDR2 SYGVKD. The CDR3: CAISESSSGTSGGSSTDTQYF. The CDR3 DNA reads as TGTGCCATCAGTGAGTCGAGCTCCGGGACTAGCGGGGGATCTAGCACAGATACGCAGTATTTT.

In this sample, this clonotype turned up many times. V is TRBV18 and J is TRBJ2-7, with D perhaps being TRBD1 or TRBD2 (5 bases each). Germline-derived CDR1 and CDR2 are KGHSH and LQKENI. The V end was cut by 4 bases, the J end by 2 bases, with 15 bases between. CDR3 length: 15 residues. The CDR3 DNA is TGTGCCAGCTCACACCGGGGCACGGGCACCTACGAGCAGTACTTC. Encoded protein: CASSHRGTGTYEQYF.

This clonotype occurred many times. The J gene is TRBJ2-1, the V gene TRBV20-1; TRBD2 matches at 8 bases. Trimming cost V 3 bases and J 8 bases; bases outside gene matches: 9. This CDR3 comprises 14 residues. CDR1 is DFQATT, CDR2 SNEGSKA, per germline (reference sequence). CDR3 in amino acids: CSASIAGSEDEQFF. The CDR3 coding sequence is TGCAGTGCTAGCATAGCGGGGTCCGAGGATGAGCAGTTCTTC.

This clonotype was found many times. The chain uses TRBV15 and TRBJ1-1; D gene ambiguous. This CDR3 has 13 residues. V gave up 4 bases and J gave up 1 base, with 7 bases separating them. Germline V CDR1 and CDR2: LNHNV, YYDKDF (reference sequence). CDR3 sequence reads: CATSMLGNTEAFF. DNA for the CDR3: TGTGCCACCAGCATGTTGGGGAACACTGAAGCTTTCTTT.

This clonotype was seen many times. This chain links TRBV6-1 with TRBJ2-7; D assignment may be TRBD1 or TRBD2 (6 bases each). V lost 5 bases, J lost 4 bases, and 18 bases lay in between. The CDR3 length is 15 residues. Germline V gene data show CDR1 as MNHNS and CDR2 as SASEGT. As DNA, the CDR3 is TGTGCCAGCAGTCGAGACAGGAGGGCGTTGTACGAGCAGTACTTC. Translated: CASSRDRRALYEQYF.

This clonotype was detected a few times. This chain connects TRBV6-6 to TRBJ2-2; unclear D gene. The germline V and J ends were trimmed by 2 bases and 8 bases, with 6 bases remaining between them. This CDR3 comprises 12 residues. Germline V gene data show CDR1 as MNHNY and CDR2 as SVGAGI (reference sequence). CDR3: CASSYGSGELFF. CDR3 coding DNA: TGTGCCAGCAGTTACGGGTCAGGGGAGCTGTTTTTT.

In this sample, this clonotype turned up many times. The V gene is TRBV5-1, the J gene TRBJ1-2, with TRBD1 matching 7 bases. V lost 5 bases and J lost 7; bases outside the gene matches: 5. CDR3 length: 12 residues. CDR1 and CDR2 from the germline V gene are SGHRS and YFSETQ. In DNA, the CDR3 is TGCGCCAGCAGTATAGGGGGCCGTGGCTACACCTTC. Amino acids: CASSIGGRGYTF. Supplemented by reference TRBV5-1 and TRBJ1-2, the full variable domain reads KAGVTQTPRYLIKTRGQQVTLSCSPISGHRSVSWYQQTPGQGLQFLFEYFSETQRNKGNFPGRFSGRQFSNSRSEMNVSTLELGDSALYLCASSIGGRGYTFGSGTRLTVV.

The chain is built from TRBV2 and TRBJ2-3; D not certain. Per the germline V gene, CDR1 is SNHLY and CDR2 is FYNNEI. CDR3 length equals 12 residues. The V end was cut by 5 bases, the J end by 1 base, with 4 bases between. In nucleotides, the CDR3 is TGTGCCAGCAGTCAGTGCACAGATACGCAGTATTTT. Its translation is CASSQCTDTQYF.

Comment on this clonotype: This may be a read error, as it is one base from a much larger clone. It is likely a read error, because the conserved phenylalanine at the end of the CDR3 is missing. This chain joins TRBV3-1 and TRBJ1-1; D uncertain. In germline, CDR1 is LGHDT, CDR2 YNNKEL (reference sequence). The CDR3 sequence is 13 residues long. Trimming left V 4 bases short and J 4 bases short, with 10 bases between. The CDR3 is CASSLEVSTEAFL. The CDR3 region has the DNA TGTGCCAGCAGCCTGGAGGTCTCCACTGAAGCTTTCCTT.

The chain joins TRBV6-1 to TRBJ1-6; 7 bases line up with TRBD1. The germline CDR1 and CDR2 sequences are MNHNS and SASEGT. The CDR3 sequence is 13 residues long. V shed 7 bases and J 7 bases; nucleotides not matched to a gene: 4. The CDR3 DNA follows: TGTGCCAGCATGGCAGGGGGGAATTCACCCCTCCACTTT. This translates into CASMAGGNSPLHF.

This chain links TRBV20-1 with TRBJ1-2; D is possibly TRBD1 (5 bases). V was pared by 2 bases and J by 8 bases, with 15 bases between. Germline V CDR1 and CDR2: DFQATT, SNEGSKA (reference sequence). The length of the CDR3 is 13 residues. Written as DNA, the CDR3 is TGCAGTGCTAGAAAAACGGGGAGGGACGGCTACACCTTC. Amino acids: CSARKTGRDGYTF.

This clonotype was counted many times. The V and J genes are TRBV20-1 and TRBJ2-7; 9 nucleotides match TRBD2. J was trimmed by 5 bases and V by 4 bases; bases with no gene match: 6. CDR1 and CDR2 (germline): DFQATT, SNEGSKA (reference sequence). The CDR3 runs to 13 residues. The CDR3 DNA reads TGCAGTGCTACGGAGCGGGGGGTCGACGAGCAGTACTTC. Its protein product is CSATERGVDEQYF.

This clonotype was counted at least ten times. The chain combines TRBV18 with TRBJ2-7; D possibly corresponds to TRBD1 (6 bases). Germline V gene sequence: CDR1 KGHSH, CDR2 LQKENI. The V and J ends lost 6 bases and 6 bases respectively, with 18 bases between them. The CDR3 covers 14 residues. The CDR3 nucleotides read TGTGCCAGCTCTTTCGGGACACGGGGCCGCGAGCAGTACTTC. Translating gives CASSFGTRGREQYF.

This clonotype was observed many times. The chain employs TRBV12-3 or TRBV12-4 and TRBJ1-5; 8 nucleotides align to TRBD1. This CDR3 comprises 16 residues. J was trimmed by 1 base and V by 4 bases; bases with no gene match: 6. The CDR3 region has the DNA TGTGCCAGCAGTTCTGCGACAGGGGAGAGCAATCAGCCCCAGCATTTT. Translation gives CASSSATGESNQPQHF.

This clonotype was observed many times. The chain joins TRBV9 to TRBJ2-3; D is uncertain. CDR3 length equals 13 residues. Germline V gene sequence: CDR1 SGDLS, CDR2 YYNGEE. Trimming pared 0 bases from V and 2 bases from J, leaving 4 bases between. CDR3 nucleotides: TGTGCCAGCAGCGTAGGGATCACAGATACGCAGTATTTT. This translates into CASSVGITDTQYF.

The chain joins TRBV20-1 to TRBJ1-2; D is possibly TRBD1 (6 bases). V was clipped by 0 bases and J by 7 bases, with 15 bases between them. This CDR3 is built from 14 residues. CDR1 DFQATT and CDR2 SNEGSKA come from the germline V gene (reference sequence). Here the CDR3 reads CSARDWGGAGGYTF. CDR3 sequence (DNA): TGCAGTGCTAGAGATTGGGGGGGGGCAGGTGGCTACACCTTC.

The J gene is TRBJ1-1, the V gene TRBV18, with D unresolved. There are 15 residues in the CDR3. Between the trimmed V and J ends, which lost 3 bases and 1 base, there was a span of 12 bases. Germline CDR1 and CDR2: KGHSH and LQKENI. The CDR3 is CASSPYVQTNTEAFF. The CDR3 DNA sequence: TGTGCCAGCTCACCTTACGTACAGACGAACACTGAAGCTTTCTTT.

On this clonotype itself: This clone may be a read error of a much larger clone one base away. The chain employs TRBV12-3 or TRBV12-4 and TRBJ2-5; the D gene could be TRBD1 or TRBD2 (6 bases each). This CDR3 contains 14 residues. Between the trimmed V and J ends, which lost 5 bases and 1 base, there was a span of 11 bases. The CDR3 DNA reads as TGTGCCAGCAGTGAAAGGGGGGCCCAAGAGACCCAGTACTTC. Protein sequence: CASSERGAQETQYF.

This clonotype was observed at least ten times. CDR3 coding DNA: TGCGCCAGCAGCTTAAGTACAGGGGTCGGTCAGCCCCAGCATTTT. Translating it yields CASSLSTGVGQPQHF. The V and J genes are TRBV5-1 and TRBJ1-5; TRBD1 aligns across 7 bases. V lost 2 bases to trimming and J lost 6 bases; unmatched junction nucleotides: 8. This CDR3 spans 15 amino acids. Germline V gene data show CDR1 as SGHRS and CDR2 as YFSETQ.

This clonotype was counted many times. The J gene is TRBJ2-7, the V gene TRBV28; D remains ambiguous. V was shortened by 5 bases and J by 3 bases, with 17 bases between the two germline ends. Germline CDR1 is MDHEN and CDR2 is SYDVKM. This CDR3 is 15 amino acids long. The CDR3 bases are TGTGCCAGCAGTCCCCAGAGGCTAGGTGTCTACGAGCAGTACTTC. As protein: CASSPQRLGVYEQYF.

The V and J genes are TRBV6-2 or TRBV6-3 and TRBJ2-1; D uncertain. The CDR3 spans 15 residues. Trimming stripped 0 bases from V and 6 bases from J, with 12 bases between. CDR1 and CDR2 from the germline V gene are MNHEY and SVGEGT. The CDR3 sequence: CASSYSGLSVNEQFF. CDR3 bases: TGTGCCAGCAGTTACTCGGGTCTGTCTGTCAATGAGCAGTTCTTC.

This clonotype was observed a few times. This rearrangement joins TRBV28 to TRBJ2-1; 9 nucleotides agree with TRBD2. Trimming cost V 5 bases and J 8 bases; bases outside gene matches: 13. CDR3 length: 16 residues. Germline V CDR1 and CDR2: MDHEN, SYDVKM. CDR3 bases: TGTGCCAGCAGTCCCTCTAGCGGGACCCAGAGGGATGAGCAGTTCTTC. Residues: CASSPSSGTQRDEQFF.

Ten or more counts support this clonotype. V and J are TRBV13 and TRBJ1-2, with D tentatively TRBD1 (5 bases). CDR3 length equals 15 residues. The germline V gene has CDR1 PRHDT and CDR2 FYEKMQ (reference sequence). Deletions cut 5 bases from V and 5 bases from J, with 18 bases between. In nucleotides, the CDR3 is TGTGCCAGCAGCCCCCGAGGGGCGGTCGTATATGGCTACACCTTC. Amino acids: CASSPRGAVVYGYTF.

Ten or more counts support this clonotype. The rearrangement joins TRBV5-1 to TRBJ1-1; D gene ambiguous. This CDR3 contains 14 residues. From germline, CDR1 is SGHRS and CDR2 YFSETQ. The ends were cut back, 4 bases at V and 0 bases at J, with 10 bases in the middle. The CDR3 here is CASSAESLNTEAFF. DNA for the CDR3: TGCGCCAGCAGCGCGGAAAGTTTGAACACTGAAGCTTTCTTT.

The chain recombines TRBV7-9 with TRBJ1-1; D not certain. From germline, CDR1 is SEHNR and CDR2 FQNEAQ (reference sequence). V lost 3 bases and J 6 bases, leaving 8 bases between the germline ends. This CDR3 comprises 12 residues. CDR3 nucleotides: TGTGCCAGCAGCTTCTTTCAGTCTGAAGCTTTCTTT. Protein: CASSFFQSEAFF.

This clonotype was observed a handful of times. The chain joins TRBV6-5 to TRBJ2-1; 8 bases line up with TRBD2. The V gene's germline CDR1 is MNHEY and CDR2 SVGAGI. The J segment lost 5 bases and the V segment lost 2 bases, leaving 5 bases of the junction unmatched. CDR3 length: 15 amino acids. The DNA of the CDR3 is TGTGCCAGCAGTTACGCCACTAGCGGAAACAATGAGCAGTTCTTC. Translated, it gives CASSYATSGNNEQFF.